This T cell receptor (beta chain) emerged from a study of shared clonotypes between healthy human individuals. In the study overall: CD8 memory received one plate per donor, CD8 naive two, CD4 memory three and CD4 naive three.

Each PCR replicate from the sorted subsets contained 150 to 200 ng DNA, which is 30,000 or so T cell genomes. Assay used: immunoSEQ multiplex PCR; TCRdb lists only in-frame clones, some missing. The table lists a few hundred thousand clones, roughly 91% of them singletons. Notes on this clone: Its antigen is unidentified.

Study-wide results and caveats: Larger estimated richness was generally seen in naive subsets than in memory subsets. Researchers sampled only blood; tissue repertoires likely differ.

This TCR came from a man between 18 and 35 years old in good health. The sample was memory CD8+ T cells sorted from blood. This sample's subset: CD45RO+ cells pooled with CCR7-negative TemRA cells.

CDR3 sequence reads: CASSWTGLADTQYF. The DNA for the CDR3 is TGTGCCAGCAGCTGGACAGGGTTAGCCGATACGCAGTATTTT. The genes are TRBV5-6 and TRBJ2-3, with 8 positions matching TRBD1. Germline V gene sequence: CDR1 SGHDT, CDR2 YYEEEE. V lost 3 bases, J lost 6 bases, and 6 bases stayed unmatched. CDR3 length equals 14 residues.